These 16 T cell receptor beta chains came from one sample sequenced in a study of T cells in Graves' hyperthyroidism and ophthalmopathy. The investigators amplified TCR beta CDR3 regions from RNA transcripts. The study used the HTBI primer set for a first-round RT-PCR of the TCR CDR3. TCRdb re-analysed the multiplex PCR reads in MiXCR, keeping a single row per CDR3 protein. In the table there are about 200,000 distinct CDR3 sequences, roughly a sixth of which are singletons. Specimen: blood. Every receptor here comes from a woman in her forties or fifties with Graves' hyperthyroidism.

This sequence joins TRBV6-2 or TRBV6-3 and TRBJ2-1; D might be TRBD1 (6 bases). V dropped 11 bases and J dropped 4 bases, with 9 bases sitting between them. The CDR3 is 11 residues long. Per the germline V gene, CDR1 is MNHEY and CDR2 is SVGEGT. The CDR3 loop reads CAGGQYNEQFF. CDR3 nucleotide sequence: TGTGCCGGGGGACAATACAATGAGCAGTTCTTC.

This clonotype was detected a few times. The rearrangement uses TRBV5-4 and TRBJ1-1; a possible D gene is TRBD1 (6 bases). The length of the CDR3 is 14 residues. V lost 4 bases and J lost 4, with 14 bases in between. Germline V gives CDR1 SGHNT, CDR2 YYREEE (reference sequence). Here the CDR3 DNA reads TGTGCCAGCAGCCGGGGGGGCCCCGGCACTGAAGCTTTCTTT. Amino acid sequence: CASSRGGPGTEAFF.

The gene calls are TRBV20-1 and TRBJ2-5, with D possibly being TRBD1 or TRBD2 (5 bases each). Germline CDR1 and CDR2: DFQATT and SNEGSKA (reference sequence). Trimming left V 3 bases short and J 2 bases short, with 19 bases between. This CDR3 has 16 residues. The CDR3 spells CSASGTEHPIQETQYF. The DNA of the CDR3 is TGCAGTGCTAGCGGGACGGAACATCCTATACAAGAGACCCAGTACTTC.

Many counts were recorded for this clonotype. This rearrangement joins TRBV12-5 to TRBJ2-3, with D perhaps assigned TRBD1 or TRBD2 (5 bases each). Looked up from germline, CDR1 is LGHNT and CDR2 is FRNRAP. This CDR3 comprises 13 residues. Trimming took 7 bases from V and 6 from J, leaving 14 bases between them. The CDR3 coding sequence is TGTGCTAGTGCCTTATCGGGGCGCGATACGCAGTATTTT. Translated: CASALSGRDTQYF. Together with reference TRBV12-5 and TRBJ2-3, the CDR3 gives the full variable domain: DARVTQTPRHKVTEMGQEVTMRCQPILGHNTVFWYRQTMMQGLELLAYFRNRAPLDDSGMPKDRFSAEMPDATLATLKIQPSEPRDSAVYFCASALSGRDTQYFGPGTRLTVL.

A few counts support this clonotype. The chain carries TRBV27 and TRBJ1-2; D unclear. V lost 3 bases and J lost 4, with 9 bases in between. CDR3 length equals 13 residues. Germline lookup yields CDR1 MNHEY and CDR2 SMNVEV (reference sequence). In nucleotides, the CDR3 is TGTGCCAGCAGTTTGGCGGGAGCCTATGGCTACACCTTC. Its protein is CASSLAGAYGYTF.

This clonotype was counted between two and nine times. This sequence joins TRBV7-2 and TRBJ2-7; a possible D gene is TRBD2 (5 bases). Deletions cut 5 bases from V and 1 base from J, with 12 bases between. Germline assignment: CDR1 SGHTA and CDR2 FQGNSA. The CDR3 totals 14 residues. CDR3 region: CASSPDPGSYEQYF. As DNA, the CDR3 is TGTGCCAGCAGCCCCGATCCGGGGTCCTACGAGCAGTACTTC.

The chain is built from TRBV6-5 and TRBJ1-3; TRBD1 might be the D (5 bases). This CDR3 has 13 amino acids. CDR1 MNHEY and CDR2 SVGAGI come from the germline V gene. Between the trimmed V and J ends, which lost 3 bases and 9 bases, there was a span of 12 bases. CDR3 coding DNA: TGTGCCAGCAGTTATCAGGGATCCGGCACCATATATTTT. As protein: CASSYQGSGTIYF.

The chain has TRBV5-4 and TRBJ2-2; 8 nucleotides line up with TRBD2. The germline CDR1 and CDR2 sequences are SGHNT and YYREEE (reference sequence). Trimming removed 4 bases from V and 4 bases from J; junction bases left unmatched: 15. This CDR3 is built from 18 residues. The CDR3 nucleotides read TGTGCCAGCAGCACCCCCCGGACTAGCCCTCCGGTCACCGGGGAGCTGTTTTTT. Translation: CASSTPRTSPPVTGELFF.

Turning to this clonotype: A much larger clone is a single base away; this may be a read error. The gene calls are TRBV19 and TRBJ2-7; D call uncertain. The DNA end is more similar to TRBJ2-1, so the J call may be wrong. In germline, CDR1 is LNHDA, CDR2 SQIVND (reference sequence). The length of the CDR3 is 14 residues. CDR3 coding DNA: TGTGCCAGTAAAAATGGACCGGATTCGTACGAGCAGTTCTTC. It specifies CASKNGPDSYEQFF.

Worth noting for this clonotype: A much larger clone differs by one base, so this may be a read error. The chain combines TRBV5-6 with TRBJ2-1; perhaps TRBD2 as D (6 bases). Germline V gene data show CDR1 as SGHDT and CDR2 as YYEEEE. The CDR3 covers 17 residues. CDR3 coding DNA: TGTGCCAGCAGCTTGGAGGGTGGACTAAGCTCCTACAATGAGCAGCTCTTC. As protein: CASSLEGGLSSYNEQLF.

This clonotype was counted ten times or more. The V gene is TRBV7-9, the J gene TRBJ2-1, with TRBD2 matching 7 bases. The CDR3 is 15 amino acids. With V trimmed by 0 bases and J by 7 bases, 6 bases remained unmatched. Germline CDR1 and CDR2: SEHNR and FQNEAQ (reference sequence). The CDR3 protein is CASSLAGGPENEQFF. In DNA, the CDR3 is TGTGCCAGCAGCTTAGCGGGAGGGCCCGAGAATGAGCAGTTCTTC.

This clonotype was detected ten times or more. This chain links TRBV28 with TRBJ1-5; 9 nucleotides align to TRBD1. Germline trimming cut 4 bases from V and 3 bases from J; bases unmatched to any gene: 13. The CDR3 is 18 amino acids. Germline CDR1 and CDR2: MDHEN and SYDVKM. CDR3 nucleotide sequence: TGTGCCAGCAGTTCCGGGACAGGGTTCGGCGTATACAATCAGCCCCAGCATTTT. It is translated as CASSSGTGFGVYNQPQHF.

The rearrangement links TRBV29-1 to TRBJ1-5, with D perhaps TRBD1 (5 bases). The CDR3 sequence is 14 residues long. Germline-derived CDR1 and CDR2 are SQVTM and ANQGSEA. The V end lost 2 bases, the J end lost 6 bases, and 14 bases lay between the germline ends. The CDR3 sequence: CSVEYGSGGQPQHF. In DNA, the CDR3 is TGCAGCGTTGAATACGGGTCGGGGGGTCAGCCCCAGCATTTT.

This clonotype has a handful of counts. The chain carries TRBV5-4 and TRBJ2-3; D is perhaps TRBD2 (7 bases). V dropped 3 bases and J dropped 3 bases, with 14 bases sitting between them. Germline CDR1 is SGHNT and CDR2 is YYREEE (reference sequence). CDR3 length equals 15 residues. For the CDR3, the DNA is TGTGCCAGCAGCTACCGCGGGGGCAATACAGATACGCAGTATTTT. Translation: CASSYRGGNTDTQYF.

This clonotype showed up just a few times. This chain links TRBV14 with TRBJ2-2; no firm D call. Trimming took 3 bases from V and 9 from J, leaving 17 bases between them. Germline values: CDR1 SGHDN, CDR2 FVKESK. The CDR3 length is 15 residues. The CDR3 protein is CASSHDRPSLRELFF. Here the CDR3 DNA reads TGTGCCAGCAGCCACGACCGGCCCTCCCTCCGGGAGCTGTTTTTT.

Comment on this clonotype: The DNA is left out, because the CDR3 cannot be placed on it with certainty; the CDR3 is given as TCRdb lists it. This sequence joins TRBV27 and TRBJ2-2. Germline V lookup: CDR1 MNHEY, CDR2 SMNVEV (reference sequence). The CDR3 spans 15 amino acids, including both terminal residues. The CDR3 sequence: CASSSSTGSTGELFF.